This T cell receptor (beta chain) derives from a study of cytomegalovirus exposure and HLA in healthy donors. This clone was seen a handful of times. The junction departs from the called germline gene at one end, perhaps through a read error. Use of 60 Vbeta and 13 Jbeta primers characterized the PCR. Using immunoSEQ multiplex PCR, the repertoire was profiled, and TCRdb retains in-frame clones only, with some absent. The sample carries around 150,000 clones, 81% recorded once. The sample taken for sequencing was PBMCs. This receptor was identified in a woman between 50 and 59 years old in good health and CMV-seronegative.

The CDR3 region is CSSSPTDQNQPQHF. In DNA form, the CDR3 reads TGTTCCAGCAGCCCCACCGATCAGAATCAGCCCCAGCATTTT. The V gene is TRBV7-9, the J gene TRBJ1-5; D call uncertain. CDR1 is SEHNR and CDR2 is FQNEAQ in the germline V gene (reference sequence). The CDR3 runs to 14 residues.